This TCR beta chain appears in the sequencing data of a study of beta chain features in type 1 diabetes. Study as a whole: Healthy donors, compared against patients, showed similar age, gender and cell yields. General study findings and limits: A moderate, significant TCRB CDR3 shortening appeared in type 1 diabetes across four CD4+ subsets. Whether TCRB rearrangement is influenced by HLA type was left unresolved in this analysis.

This clone has a handful of counts. Its antigen is as yet unknown. There are 12 residues in the CDR3. Sequenced material consisted of expressed TCRB transcripts (all of the isolated RNA was reverse transcribed). Sequencing was performed with immunoSEQ multiplex PCR; in TCRdb, only in-frame clones are kept and a portion is missing. Of fewer than 300,000 clones listed, 9.5% to 13% are singletons. Central memory, naive, regulatory and stem cell-like memory CD4+ cells were sorted by CD45RO/CCR7/CD25/CD127/CD95/CD27. The V call is TRBV1, the J call TRBJ2-2; TRBD2, the table's D call, lacks a check against the DNA. TRBV1 counts as a pseudogene. Source material: naive CD4+ T cells from blood. The receptor was isolated from a man younger than 40 with type 1 diabetes. CDR3 bases: TGCACCAGCAGCCAGCGAACCGGGGAGCTGTTTTTT. Translating gives CTSSQRTGELFF.